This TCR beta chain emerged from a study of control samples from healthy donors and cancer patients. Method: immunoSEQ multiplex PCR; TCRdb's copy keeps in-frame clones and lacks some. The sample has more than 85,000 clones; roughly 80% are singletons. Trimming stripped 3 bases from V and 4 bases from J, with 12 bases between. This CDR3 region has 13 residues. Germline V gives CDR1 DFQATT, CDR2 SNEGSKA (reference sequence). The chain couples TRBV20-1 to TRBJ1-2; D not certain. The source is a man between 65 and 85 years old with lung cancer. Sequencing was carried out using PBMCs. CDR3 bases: TGCAGTGCTAGTCCCCTGGTTAGCTATGGCTACACCTTC. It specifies CSASPLVSYGYTF.